The present TCR beta chain was sequenced within a study of OX40 agonist ivuxolimab in advanced cancers. About the research overall: The drug used for patients, ivuxolimab, was an agonistic anti-OX40 (CD134) antibody.

Libraries were prepared by immunoSEQ multiplex PCR; TCRdb keeps only in-frame clonotypes and omits some of them. There are tens of thousands of clones in the sample; 80% to 90% occur only once, and roughly 2.2% lies in the top ten. There are 16 residues in the CDR3. V was pared by 4 bases and J by 4 bases, with 16 bases between. Germline-derived CDR1 and CDR2 are MDHEN and SYDVKM. The receptor was isolated from an adult with an advanced solid tumor such as melanoma, head and neck, liver or kidney cancer. Sequencing was performed on CD4+ or CD8+ T cells sorted from blood, taken in a trial of the OX40 agonist ivuxolimab. The V call is TRBV28, the J call TRBJ1-4, with D possibly being TRBD1 (5 bases). Here the CDR3 DNA reads TGTGCCAGCAGTTGGGCTTTACCAGGGTATAATGAAAAACTGTTTTTT. Translated, it gives CASSWALPGYNEKLFF.